These 4 T cell receptor beta chains were all obtained from the same sample, sequenced in a study of cytomegalovirus exposure and HLA in healthy donors. PCR used 60 Vbeta primers and 13 Jbeta primers. Sequenced by immunoSEQ multiplex PCR; TCRdb stores in-frame clones only, minus some. The sample carries about 94,000 clones, about four fifths recorded once. Sequenced material: PBMCs. All receptors derive from a woman in her thirties or forties in good health and CMV-seronegative.

This clone was picked up a small number of times. This CDR3 is CASSRPGTGGRNEKLFF. Written as DNA, the CDR3 is TGCGCCAGCAGCCGACCCGGGACAGGGGGCCGTAATGAAAAACTGTTTTTT. This chain uses TRBV4-1 with TRBJ1-4; 12 bases are shared with TRBD1. The V and J ends lost 4 bases and 4 bases, in that order; junction bases with no gene match: 7. This CDR3 has 17 residues. CDR1 is MGHRA, CDR2 YSYEKL, per germline.

The chain employs TRBV6-1 and TRBJ2-7, with D uncertain. The ends were cut back, 2 bases at V and 2 bases at J, with 10 bases in the middle. CDR3 length equals 14 residues. CDR1 MNHNS and CDR2 SASEGT come from the germline V gene. Here the CDR3 DNA reads TGTGCCAGCAGTGAATCTGGTGGCCCCTACGAGCAGTACTTC. It codes for CASSESGGPYEQYF.

The rearrangement uses TRBV19 and TRBJ1-5; the match to TRBD1 covers 9 bases. There are 16 residues in the CDR3. CDR1 is LNHDA, CDR2 SQIVND, per germline (reference sequence). Trimming cost V 4 bases and J 8 bases; bases outside gene matches: 12. This chain's CDR3 is CASSRPGQGGVEPQHF. CDR3 coding DNA: TGTGCCAGTAGTAGACCGGGACAGGGTGGTGTGGAGCCCCAGCATTTT.

The chain is built from TRBV4-1 and TRBJ1-4; D remains ambiguous. The V and J ends lost 1 base and 13 bases respectively, with 10 bases between them. The CDR3 is made up of 12 amino acids. The V gene's germline CDR1 is MGHRA and CDR2 YSYEKL. The CDR3 DNA reads TGCGCCAGCAGCCAAGGAGAGGGCAGACTGTTTTTT. Its protein is CASSQGEGRLFF.